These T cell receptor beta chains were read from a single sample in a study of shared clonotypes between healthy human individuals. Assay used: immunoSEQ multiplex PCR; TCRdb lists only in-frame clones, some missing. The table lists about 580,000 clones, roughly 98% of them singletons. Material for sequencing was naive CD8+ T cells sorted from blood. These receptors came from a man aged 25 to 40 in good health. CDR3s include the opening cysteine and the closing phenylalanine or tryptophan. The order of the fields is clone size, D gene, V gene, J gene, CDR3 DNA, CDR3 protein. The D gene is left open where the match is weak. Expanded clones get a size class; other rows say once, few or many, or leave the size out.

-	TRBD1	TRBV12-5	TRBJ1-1	TGTGCTAGCTCCGGACAGACAGGGAGGGACACTGAAGCTTTCTTT	CASSGQTGRDTEAFF
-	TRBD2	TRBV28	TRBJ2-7	TGTGCCAGCAGTCCCGGACTAGCGGGCACTATGAAGGCCTACGAGCAGTACTTC	CASSPGLAGTMKAYEQYF
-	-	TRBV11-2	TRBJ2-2	TGTGCCAGCAGTGGCCCCCCGGGACTGAACACCGGGGAGCTGTTTTTT	CASSGPPGLNTGELFF
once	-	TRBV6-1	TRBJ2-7	TGTGCCAGCAGTGAAATCAACTACGAGCAGTACTTC	CASSEINYEQYF
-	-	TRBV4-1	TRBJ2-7	TGCGCCAGCAGCCAAGATACAGGAGGGATCTCCTACGAGCAGTACTTC	CASSQDTGGISYEQYF
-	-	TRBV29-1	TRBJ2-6	TGCAGCGCTCTGTGGTCTGGGGCCAACGTCCTGACTTTC	CSALWSGANVLTF
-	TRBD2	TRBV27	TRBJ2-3	TGTGCCAGCAGCTCCGGACTAGCGGGAGGATTCACAGATACGCAGTATTTT	CASSSGLAGGFTDTQYF
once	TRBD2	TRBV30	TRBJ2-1	TGTGCCTGGAGTAATTTCCCTAGCGGGAGGAATGAGCAGTTCTTC	CAWSNFPSGRNEQFF
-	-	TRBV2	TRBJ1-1	TGTGCCAGCAGTGGAGAGGGTTCGACTGAAGCTTTCTTT	CASSGEGSTEAFF
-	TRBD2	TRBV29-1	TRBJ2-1	TGCAGCGTTTGGACGACTAGCGGGACGATTTTCGATGAGCAGTTCTTC	CSVWTTSGTIFDEQFF
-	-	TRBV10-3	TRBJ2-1	TGTGCCATCATGGACTACTACAATGAGCAGTTCTTC	CAIMDYYNEQFF
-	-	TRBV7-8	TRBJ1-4	TGTGCCAGCAGCTTAGACCCGTGGGAACTGTTTTTT	CASSLDPWELFF
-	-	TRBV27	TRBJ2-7	TGTGCCATAAAAGACAGTCAAACCTCCTACGAGCAGTACTTC	CAIKDSQTSYEQYF
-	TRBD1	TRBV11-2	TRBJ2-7	TGTGCCAGCAGCCCCCTAGGACAGGGCCCTAGGGAGCAGTACTTC	CASSPLGQGPREQYF
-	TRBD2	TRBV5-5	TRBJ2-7	TGTGCCAGCACCCTAACTAGCGGGGATTACGAGCAGTACTTC	CASTLTSGDYEQYF
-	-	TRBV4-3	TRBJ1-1	TGCGCCAGCAGCCAAGATAAGCGGTCTTTGGGTACTGAAGCTTTCTTT	CASSQDKRSLGTEAFF
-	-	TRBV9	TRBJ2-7	TGTGCCAGCAGCGTTGGTTCCTACTCGTACGAGCAGTACTTC	CASSVGSYSYEQYF
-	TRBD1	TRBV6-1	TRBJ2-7	TGTGCCAGCAGTGTTCGACAGGGGGCTTTCGAGCAGTACTTC	CASSVRQGAFEQYF
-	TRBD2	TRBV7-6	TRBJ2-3	TGTGCCAGCAGTGGAGGACTAGCGAGCACAGATACGCAGTATTTT	CASSGGLASTDTQYF
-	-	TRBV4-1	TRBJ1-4	TGCGCCAGCAGCCAAGCCGGTGTAGGCGAAAAACTGTTTTTT	CASSQAGVGEKLFF
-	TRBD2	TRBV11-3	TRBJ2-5	TGTGCCAGCAGCCAAAGGGTAGCGGGAGAGGAGACCCAGTACTTC	CASSQRVAGEETQYF
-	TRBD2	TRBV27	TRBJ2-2	TGTGCCAGCAGTTCGACTAGCGGGAGGGCGTATGTAACCGGGGAGCTGTTTTTT	CASSSTSGRAYVTGELFF
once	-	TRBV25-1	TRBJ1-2	TGTGCCAGCAGTGAAATTACCGACAAGGATGGCTACACCTTC	CASSEITDKDGYTF
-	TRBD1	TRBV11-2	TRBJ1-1	TGTGCCAGCAGCTTAGGACGGACAGGGAAAACTGAAGCTTTCTTT	CASSLGRTGKTEAFF
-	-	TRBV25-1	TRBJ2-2	TGTGCCAGCAGCTCAGGGGAAACGAACACCGGGGAGCTGTTTTTT	CASSSGETNTGELFF
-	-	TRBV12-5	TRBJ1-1	TGTGCTAGTGCCCGACAGTCCAACACTGAAGCTTTCTTT	CASARQSNTEAFF
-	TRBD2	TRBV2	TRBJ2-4	TGTGCCAGCCAACCTCGGACTAGCGGTGGGGACATTCAGTACTTC	CASQPRTSGGDIQYF
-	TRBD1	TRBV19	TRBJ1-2	TGTGCCAGTAGTATTGACCAGGGGGCAAACTATGGCTACACCTTC	CASSIDQGANYGYTF
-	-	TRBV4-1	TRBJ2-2	TGCGCCAGCAGCCCCGTGCGAGGAGACACCGGGGAGCTGTTTTTT	CASSPVRGDTGELFF
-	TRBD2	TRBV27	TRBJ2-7	TGTGCCAGCAGTTCTCGGGGTAGCGGGGGTTACGAGCAGTACTTC	CASSSRGSGGYEQYF
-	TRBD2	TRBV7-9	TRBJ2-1	TGTGCCAGCAGCTTCGGACTAGCGGGGCAGTTCTTC	CASSFGLAGQFF
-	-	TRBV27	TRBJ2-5	TGTGCCAGCAGACGAGCATGGGGGCAAGAGACCCAGTACTTC	CASRRAWGQETQYF
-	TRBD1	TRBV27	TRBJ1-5	TGTGCCAGCAGTTTATCCAGGGGGCTCCAGCCCCAGCATTTT	CASSLSRGLQPQHF
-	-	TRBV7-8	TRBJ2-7	TGTGCCAGCAGCCCCGGAGACCCTACTCACGAGCAGTACTTC	CASSPGDPTHEQYF
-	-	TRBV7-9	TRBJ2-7	TGTGCCAGCAGCCCCAGACGGGGTTTCGAGCAGTACTTC	CASSPRRGFEQYF
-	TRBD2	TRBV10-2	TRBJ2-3	TGCGCCAGCAGTGCCCTAGCGGGAGGGACCGATACGCAGTATTTT	CASSALAGGTDTQYF
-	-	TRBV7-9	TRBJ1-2	TGTGCCAGCAGCTTATATCATGGGCAGGGTGGCGGCTACACCTTC	CASSLYHGQGGGYTF
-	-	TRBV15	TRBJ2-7	TGTGCCACCAGCGGAGGAAGTTGGACAGACCTAGACTACGAGCAGTACTTC	CATSGGSWTDLDYEQYF
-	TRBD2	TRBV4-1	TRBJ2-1	TGCGCCAGCAGCCAAGTCGGAGCGGGAGGCGCCTACAATGAGCAGTTCTTC	CASSQVGAGGAYNEQFF
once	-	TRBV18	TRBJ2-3	TGTGCCAGCTCACCACCACTCGCCGATACGCAGTATTTT	CASSPPLADTQYF
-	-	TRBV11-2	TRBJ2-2	TGTGCCAGCAGCTTTCCTGTGACCCGAGGGGCCGGGGAGCTGTTTTTT	CASSFPVTRGAGELFF